A selection of T cell receptor beta chains follows, all from one sample in a study of blood T cell repertoires in COVID-19. Assay: immunoSEQ multiplex PCR; the TCRdb copy retains only in-frame clones and omits some. The data show 100,000 to 150,000 clones, about 85% seen once. The material sequenced was peripheral blood. The receptor source for this set is a woman older than 75 with acute or convalescent COVID-19. The CDR3 runs from the conserved cysteine through the conserved F or W. The order of the fields is D gene, J gene, V gene, CDR3 length, clone size, CDR3 protein, CDR3 DNA. The D gene is left open where the match is weak. Clone size appears in some rows only: once, few, many, or a class for an expanded clone.

>-|TRBJ2-5|TRBV5-1|13|-
CASSLARQETQYF
TGCGCCAGCAGCTTGGCCAGGCAAGAGACCCAGTACTTC
>-|TRBJ1-3|TRBV9|15|once
CASSVGGSSGNTIYF
TGTGCCAGCAGCGTAGGTGGCAGCTCTGGAAACACCATATATTTT
>TRBD1|TRBJ1-2|TRBV9|14|-
CASSVGQGAPGYTF
TGTGCCAGCAGCGTAGGACAGGGGGCGCCTGGCTACACCTTC
>-|TRBJ2-5|TRBV5-1|14|once
CASSVTGLSETQYF
TGCGCCAGCAGCGTCACAGGGTTGTCAGAGACCCAGTACTTC
>TRBD1|TRBJ2-3|TRBV6-1|15|once
CASSDQQGATDTQYF
TGTGCCAGCAGTGACCAACAGGGGGCAACAGATACGCAGTATTTT
>-|TRBJ1-2|TRBV15|18|-
CATSRSRGGGLGDYGYTF
TGTGCCACCAGCAGAAGTCGGGGGGGTGGACTTGGGGACTATGGCTACACCTTC
>-|TRBJ2-3|TRBV6-5|14|-
CASNVGRRTDTQYF
TGTGCCAGCAATGTGGGGAGGCGCACAGATACGCAGTATTTT
>-|TRBJ2-1|TRBV9|14|once
CASSVLQGHAEQFF
TGTGCCAGCAGCGTACTACAGGGCCATGCTGAGCAGTTCTTC
>-|TRBJ1-3|TRBV7-8|16|-
CASSSTPQGSGNTIYF
TGTGCCAGCAGCTCCACCCCCCAGGGCTCTGGAAACACCATATATTTT
>-|TRBJ1-6|TRBV3-1/TRBV3-2|14|-
CASSQNTGLSPLHF
TGTGCCAGCAGCCAAAACACAGGATTGTCACCCCTCCACTTT
>-|TRBJ1-6|TRBV6-5|15|-
CASSGRTGFNSPLHF
TGTGCCAGCAGCGGACGAACAGGTTTCAATTCACCCCTCCACTTT
>-|TRBJ1-2|TRBV19|15|-
CASSIPRAGDYGYTF
TGTGCCAGTAGTATCCCCAGGGCAGGGGACTATGGCTACACCTTC
>-|TRBJ1-5|TRBV5-1|13|-
CASSGGSGQPQHF
TGCGCCAGCAGCGGCGGATCGGGACAGCCCCAGCATTTT
>-|TRBJ1-3|TRBV28|14|few
CASSPQGSRNTIYF
TGTGCCAGCAGTCCGCAGGGGAGTAGAAACACCATATATTTT
>-|TRBJ2-3|TRBV19|14|-
CASSQTGARNTQYF
TGTGCCAGTAGTCAGACTGGGGCTAGGAATACGCAGTATTTT
>TRBD1|TRBJ1-2|TRBV5-5|15|-
CASSSTTGGYYGYTF
TGTGCCAGCAGCTCAACGACAGGGGGATACTATGGCTACACCTTC
>-|TRBJ2-3|TRBV5-1|16|once
CASSAGGRGGTDTQYF
TGCGCCAGCAGCGCTGGCGGCCGGGGTGGAACAGATACGCAGTATTTT
>-|TRBJ2-6|TRBV4-3|15|-
CASSLAQGRSNVLTF
TGCGCCAGCAGCCTGGCACAGGGAAGGTCCAACGTCCTGACTTTC
>-|TRBJ1-2|TRBV28|14|-
CASRAYRTLNGYTF
TGTGCCAGCAGGGCCTATCGGACTCTGAATGGCTACACCTTC
>-|TRBJ1-6|TRBV5-1|15|-
CASSSRTGDNSPLHF
TGCGCCAGCAGCAGCCGGACGGGAGATAATTCACCCCTCCACTTT